This is a list of T cell receptor beta chains from one sample in a study of PD-L1 blockade in urothelial cancer. TCRdb's table, derived via immunoSEQ multiplex PCR, lists solely in-frame clones and lacks some. The sample gives about 80,000 clones, about nine tenths of which show up once; roughly 5.7% is in the top ten. This specimen consisted of PBMCs, obtained around atezolizumab (anti-PD-L1) treatment. The receptor set was obtained from a woman in her 70s with urothelial cancer. Both conserved end residues are part of each CDR3. A D gene is named only where the DNA matches it firmly. For some rows the clone size is stated as once, few or many, or as a class when expanded; others skip it.

d_call j_call v_call clone_size cdr3_nt cdr3_aa
TRBD1 TRBJ2-5 TRBV2 once TGTGCCAGCCTTATGGACAGGGGGCCAGAGACCCAGTACTTC CASLMDRGPETQYF
NA TRBJ2-7 TRBV6-1 NA TGTGCCAGCAGCCCCGGACAGTACTCCTACGAGCAGTACTTC CASSPGQYSYEQYF
TRBD1 TRBJ1-1 TRBV6-6 NA TGTGCCAGCAGTTTTGACAGGGGAGGGGCTGAAGCTTTCTTT CASSFDRGGAEAFF
TRBD1 TRBJ1-5 TRBV10-3 NA TGTGCCGTCCAGGGGGAGGGCAATCAGCCCCAGCATTTT CAVQGEGNQPQHF
TRBD2 TRBJ2-3 TRBV11-2 NA TGTGCCAGCAGGCCCATCGGGGGAGGGAGAACAGATACGCAGTATTTT CASRPIGGGRTDTQYF
TRBD2 TRBJ2-1 TRBV29-1 NA TGCAGCGTTGAAGGAGGACGGGCTAGCGGGATGCTATTCAGTGAGCAGTTCTTC CSVEGGRASGMLFSEQFF
TRBD1 TRBJ1-4 TRBV27 NA TGTGCCAGCAGTGCCGGGACAGGGGGAAGTGGTGAAAAACTGTTTTTT CASSAGTGGSGEKLFF
NA TRBJ1-1 TRBV4-2 NA TGTGCCAGCAGCCAAGGGGCCTCTCCGGACACTGAAGCTTTCTTT CASSQGASPDTEAFF
NA TRBJ1-2 TRBV6-1 once TGTGCCAGCAGGGCCCCGGGGGGGGATGGCTACACCTTC CASRAPGGDGYTF
TRBD2 TRBJ2-1 TRBV29-1 once TGCAGCGTAAAGGGCGTAGCGGGGGGCAACTACAATGAGCAGTTCTTC CSVKGVAGGNYNEQFF
NA TRBJ2-7 TRBV21-1 NA TGTGCCAGCATCGGACTAGCGGGAGTTTACGAGCAGTACTTC CASIGLAGVYEQYF
NA TRBJ2-7 TRBV4-3 NA TGCGCCAGCAGCCAATTACTAGGAACCTACGAGCAGTACTTC CASSQLLGTYEQYF
TRBD2 TRBJ2-5 TRBV2 few TGTGCCAGCAGAGCCTGGGCCGGACTAGCGGGAGCGGAGACCCAGTACTTC CASRAWAGLAGAETQYF
NA TRBJ1-2 TRBV10-3 NA TGTGCCATCAGTGAGTCAGAATTCAGCTATGGCTACACCTTC CAISESEFSYGYTF
NA TRBJ2-7 TRBV5-1 NA TGCGCCAGCAGCTTGGGGGATCGGGATGAGCAGTACTTC CASSLGDRDEQYF
NA TRBJ2-1 TRBV7-6 NA TGTGCCAGCAGCTTATATCTGAGCTCCTACAATGAGCAGTTCTTC CASSLYLSSYNEQFF
TRBD2 TRBJ2-4 TRBV18 NA TGTGCCAGCTCACCGAGACTAGCGGGGTTAGCCAAAAACATTCAGTACTTC CASSPRLAGLAKNIQYF
TRBD2 TRBJ2-3 TRBV6-6 NA TGTGCCAGCAGTACTAGCGGAACTAGCACAGATACGCAGTATTTT CASSTSGTSTDTQYF
TRBD1 TRBJ1-2 TRBV5-4 once TGTGCCAGCAGCTTCCTGACAGGGGACGGCTACACCTTC CASSFLTGDGYTF
NA TRBJ1-6 TRBV2 NA TGTGCCAGCAGTGCGTTCGGGGAGTCCTCCTATAATTCACCCCTCCACTTT CASSAFGESSYNSPLHF
TRBD1 TRBJ2-7 TRBV6-1 NA TGTGCCAGCAGTGCGACGCGGACAGGCTACGAGCAGTACTTC CASSATRTGYEQYF
TRBD1 TRBJ1-1 TRBV6-5 once TGTGCCAGCAGGACCCTACAGGGGGAGGGCACTGAAGCTTTCTTT CASRTLQGEGTEAFF
NA TRBJ2-4 TRBV7-2 NA TGTGCCAGCAGCTTCAGCCTCACGGGAATAGCCAAAAACATTCAGTACTTC CASSFSLTGIAKNIQYF
TRBD1 TRBJ2-1 TRBV5-1 NA TGCGCCAGCAGCTTAGGGACAGGGTCCTACAATGAGCAGTTCTTC CASSLGTGSYNEQFF
NA TRBJ2-3 TRBV11-2 NA TGTGCCAGCAGCTTAACCCGGGGGTCGGATACGCAGTATTTT CASSLTRGSDTQYF
TRBD1 TRBJ1-5 TRBV30 once TGTGCCTGGAGTGTACCGGACAGGGTGAGACAGCCCCAGCATTTT CAWSVPDRVRQPQHF
TRBD2 TRBJ2-7 TRBV27 NA TGTGCCAGCAGTTTATCTGGGGAGGGGAGGGGCGAGCAGTACTTC CASSLSGEGRGEQYF
TRBD1 TRBJ1-2 TRBV29-1 NA TGCAGCGTTGAGAGTGGTCAGGGGGCAAGTGGCTACACCTTC CSVESGQGASGYTF
TRBD1 TRBJ1-2 TRBV9 NA TGTGCCAGCAGCGCGTCTGTTTCCAGGGGGCGCTATGGCTACACCTTC CASSASVSRGRYGYTF
TRBD2 TRBJ2-7 TRBV10-1 NA TGCGCCAGCAGCGAATCTAGCGGGAGGGGCGACGAGCAGTACTTC CASSESSGRGDEQYF
TRBD1 TRBJ2-1 TRBV5-1 NA TGCGCCAGCAGGTGGACAGGGACCAACAATGAGCAGTTCTTC CASRWTGTNNEQFF
NA TRBJ1-4 TRBV6-1 NA TGTGCCAGCAGTCTTACAGGATCTAATGAAAAACTGTTTTTT CASSLTGSNEKLFF
NA TRBJ2-5 TRBV9 once TGTGCCAGCAGCGTAAGGGGGCAAGAGACCCAGTACTTC CASSVRGQETQYF
NA TRBJ2-7 TRBV7-2 NA TGTGCCAGCAGCCGCCTTTCGGGGACAACCTACGAGCAGTACTTC CASSRLSGTTYEQYF
TRBD2 TRBJ2-1 TRBV6-5 once TGTGCCAGCAAAGCCCCGGGACTAGCGGAGCAGTTCTTC CASKAPGLAEQFF
TRBD1 TRBJ2-2 TRBV6-1 NA TGTGCCAGCAGTCGGACAGGGGGTCAGACCGGGGAGCTGTTTTTT CASSRTGGQTGELFF
TRBD2 TRBJ2-3 TRBV5-1 NA TGCGCCAGCAGCCCCGGACTAGCGGGAGGGGCAGATACGCAGTATTTT CASSPGLAGGADTQYF
TRBD2 TRBJ2-1 TRBV7-2 NA TGTGCCAGCAGACCCCGACTAGCGGGGTACAATGAGCAGTTCTTC CASRPRLAGYNEQFF
TRBD2 TRBJ2-1 TRBV4-2 once TGTGCCAGCAGCCAATGGAATAGCGGGGTATACAATGAGCAGTTCTTC CASSQWNSGVYNEQFF
TRBD2 TRBJ2-7 TRBV28 NA TGTGCCAGCATGCCGACCCGAGGGGAGGGCTCCTACGAGCAGTACTTC CASMPTRGEGSYEQYF
NA TRBJ1-6 TRBV19 NA TGTGCCAGTACACGGCGGACAGAAGAGAACTTAGGGTCACCCCTCCACTTT CASTRRTEENLGSPLHF
TRBD1 TRBJ1-2 TRBV30 NA TGTGCCTGGAGTGTACAGACAGGGAGCCCCTCCTATGGCTACACCTTC CAWSVQTGSPSYGYTF
NA TRBJ2-3 TRBV2 NA TGTGCCAGCGCGAGGGGTAGCGGCCCTAGCACAGATACGCAGTATTTT CASARGSGPSTDTQYF
TRBD2 TRBJ2-1 TRBV5-4 NA TGTGCCAGCAGCCGGGCGGGAGTGGCAAATGAGCAGTTCTTC CASSRAGVANEQFF
TRBD2 TRBJ2-1 TRBV5-1 NA TGCGCCAGCAGCTTGAAACTAGCGGGAGGAGGCGGTGAGCAGTTCTTC CASSLKLAGGGGEQFF
TRBD2 TRBJ2-5 TRBV5-1 NA TGCGCCAGCAGCTTGGAGCCTAGCGGGGATCAAGAGACCCAGTACTTC CASSLEPSGDQETQYF
NA TRBJ2-1 TRBV7-8 NA TGTGCCAGCAGCTTGGGAGCGGCCGACTCCTACAATGAGCAGTTCTTC CASSLGAADSYNEQFF
NA TRBJ2-7 TRBV11-2 NA TGTGCCAGCCGCAAAGGAGTTTACGAGCAGTACTTC CASRKGVYEQYF
TRBD1 TRBJ1-4 TRBV29-1 NA TGCAGCGTTGAAGATCCGGACAGGGGAATTGAAAAACTGTTTTTT CSVEDPDRGIEKLFF
TRBD2 TRBJ2-3 TRBV9 NA TGTGCCAGCAGCGTAGGGCTAGCGGGGGGAGACGTGGATACGCAGTATTTT CASSVGLAGGDVDTQYF
NA TRBJ2-2 TRBV5-1 NA TGCGCCAGCAGCTTGAGGCTAGGCACCGGGGAGCTGTTTTTT CASSLRLGTGELFF
TRBD2 TRBJ2-1 TRBV27 NA TGTGCCAGCAGTTTTCGAGCGGGAGTAATTCAGTTCTTC CASSFRAGVIQFF
TRBD1 TRBJ1-6 TRBV2 few TGTGCCAGCGGATACGGACAGGGGGTAAATTCACCCCTCCACTTT CASGYGQGVNSPLHF
NA TRBJ2-1 TRBV11-1 NA TGTGCCAGCAGCACCCGACTAGGCTCCTACAATGAGCAGTTCTTC CASSTRLGSYNEQFF